A selection of T cell receptor beta chains follows, all from one sample in a study of regulatory and conventional T cells in RAG deficiency. Assay: immunoSEQ multiplex PCR; the TCRdb copy retains only in-frame clones and omits some. The repertoire holds about 50,000 clones, with about nine tenths as singletons. These records were also assigned to another study, of regulatory T cells.

Sequenced: CD4+ effector T cells sorted from blood. All receptors come from a human donor in good health. Each CDR3 is given with its conserved first and last residue. Each record gives: J gene, clone size, D gene, V gene, CDR3 protein, CDR3 DNA. The D gene is left open where the match is weak. The listing skips clone size in some rows; elsewhere it reads once, few, many or a size class.

j_gene: TRBJ2-5; abundance: .; d_gene: TRBD2; v_gene: TRBV4-2; CDR3aa: CASSHAGLAGVAGETQYF; CDR3nt: TGTGCCAGCAGCCACGCGGGACTAGCGGGAGTAGCCGGTGAGACCCAGTACTTC
j_gene: TRBJ1-3; abundance: .; d_gene: .; v_gene: TRBV19; CDR3aa: CASSSRRDSLSSGNTIYF; CDR3nt: TGTGCCAGTAGTTCTCGACGGGACTCCCTGAGCTCTGGAAACACCATATATTTT
j_gene: TRBJ1-4; abundance: .; d_gene: TRBD1; v_gene: TRBV5-5; CDR3aa: CASSTQQGINEKLFF; CDR3nt: TGTGCCAGCAGCACCCAACAGGGGATTAATGAAAAACTGTTTTTT
j_gene: TRBJ1-1; abundance: .; d_gene: .; v_gene: TRBV7-9; CDR3aa: CASSKKGQLNTEAFF; CDR3nt: TGTGCCAGCAGCAAGAAAGGACAGCTGAACACTGAAGCTTTCTTT
j_gene: TRBJ2-5; abundance: few; d_gene: .; v_gene: TRBV7-2; CDR3aa: CASRKGGSQETQYF; CDR3nt: TGTGCCAGCAGGAAGGGGGGATCCCAAGAGACCCAGTACTTC
j_gene: TRBJ1-2; abundance: few; d_gene: TRBD1; v_gene: TRBV7-9; CDR3aa: CASSRTGINGYTF; CDR3nt: TGTGCCAGCAGCCGGACAGGGATTAATGGCTACACCTTC
j_gene: TRBJ1-5; abundance: few; d_gene: .; v_gene: TRBV19; CDR3aa: CASSIVGTNPPQHF; CDR3nt: TGTGCCAGTAGTATAGTTGGGACAAACCCTCCCCAGCATTTT
j_gene: TRBJ1-6; abundance: .; d_gene: TRBD1; v_gene: TRBV6-5; CDR3aa: CASRWEGARDSPLHF; CDR3nt: TGTGCCAGCAGATGGGAGGGGGCTCGGGATTCACCCCTCCACTTT
j_gene: TRBJ1-6; abundance: .; d_gene: TRBD1; v_gene: TRBV10-2; CDR3aa: CASSGGTGNNSPLHF; CDR3nt: TGCGCCAGCAGTGGTGGGACAGGAAATAATTCACCCCTCCACTTT
j_gene: TRBJ2-1; abundance: .; d_gene: .; v_gene: TRBV7-2; CDR3aa: CASIPGGVSNEQFF; CDR3nt: TGTGCCAGCATCCCCGGGGGCGTAAGCAATGAGCAGTTCTTC
j_gene: TRBJ2-3; abundance: .; d_gene: TRBD1; v_gene: TRBV19; CDR3aa: CASNNRGSTDTQYF; CDR3nt: TGTGCCAGTAACAACAGGGGAAGCACAGATACGCAGTATTTT
j_gene: TRBJ1-6; abundance: .; d_gene: .; v_gene: TRBV6-5; CDR3aa: CASSYSAGSNSPLHF; CDR3nt: TGTGCCAGCAGTTACTCGGCAGGCTCAAATTCACCCCTCCACTTT
j_gene: TRBJ2-1; abundance: .; d_gene: .; v_gene: TRBV9; CDR3aa: CASSVTSVSYNEQFF; CDR3nt: TGTGCCAGCAGCGTTACTAGTGTCTCCTACAATGAGCAGTTCTTC
j_gene: TRBJ2-7; abundance: .; d_gene: .; v_gene: TRBV5-8; CDR3aa: CASSPRQPTYEQYF; CDR3nt: TGTGCCAGCAGCCCGAGACAGCCAACTTACGAGCAGTACTTC
j_gene: TRBJ1-2; abundance: .; d_gene: .; v_gene: TRBV5-1; CDR3aa: CASSLLDNYGYTF; CDR3nt: TGCGCCAGCAGCTTGCTGGATAACTATGGCTACACCTTC
j_gene: TRBJ2-7; abundance: .; d_gene: TRBD2; v_gene: TRBV6-5; CDR3aa: CASSTRREGAYEQYF; CDR3nt: TGTGCCAGCAGTACTAGGCGGGAGGGGGCCTACGAGCAGTACTTC
j_gene: TRBJ2-3; abundance: .; d_gene: .; v_gene: TRBV5-6; CDR3aa: CASSFAGAASTDTQYF; CDR3nt: TGTGCCAGCAGCTTCGCAGGCGCAGCTAGCACAGATACGCAGTATTTT
j_gene: TRBJ2-5; abundance: .; d_gene: .; v_gene: TRBV6-1; CDR3aa: CASSGAGRGTQYF; CDR3nt: TGTGCCAGCAGTGGGGCAGGGAGAGGGACCCAGTACTTC
j_gene: TRBJ1-2; abundance: once; d_gene: .; v_gene: TRBV14; CDR3aa: CASSPLGGTGSYGYTF; CDR3nt: TGTGCCAGCAGCCCACTAGGGGGGACGGGCTCATATGGCTACACCTTC
j_gene: TRBJ1-1; abundance: once; d_gene: .; v_gene: TRBV18; CDR3aa: CASSPQPFGGRGTEAFF; CDR3nt: TGTGCCAGCTCACCACAACCGTTTGGGGGTAGGGGCACTGAAGCTTTCTTT
j_gene: TRBJ2-7; abundance: .; d_gene: .; v_gene: TRBV5-6; CDR3aa: CASSHGGPKVREQYF; CDR3nt: TGTGCCAGCAGCCACGGGGGCCCTAAGGTCCGCGAGCAGTACTTC
j_gene: TRBJ1-1; abundance: .; d_gene: .; v_gene: TRBV2; CDR3aa: CASRRGEGRNTEAFF; CDR3nt: TGTGCCAGCCGGCGGGGGGAGGGACGGAACACTGAAGCTTTCTTT
j_gene: TRBJ1-3; abundance: .; d_gene: .; v_gene: TRBV9; CDR3aa: CASSVTSSGNTIYF; CDR3nt: TGTGCCAGCAGCGTTACCAGCTCTGGAAACACCATATATTTT
j_gene: TRBJ1-2; abundance: .; d_gene: .; v_gene: TRBV6-5; CDR3aa: CASAPTGRAAGYTF; CDR3nt: TGTGCCAGCGCCCCTACTGGGCGGGCTGCTGGCTACACCTTC
j_gene: TRBJ2-1; abundance: .; d_gene: TRBD2; v_gene: TRBV27; CDR3aa: CASSLLKLAGEPGNEQFF; CDR3nt: TGTGCCAGCAGTTTACTAAAATTAGCGGGGGAACCAGGCAATGAGCAGTTCTTC
j_gene: TRBJ1-1; abundance: .; d_gene: .; v_gene: TRBV11-3; CDR3aa: CASSLDRMGIYTEAFF; CDR3nt: TGTGCCAGCAGCTTAGACCGAATGGGGATCTACACTGAAGCTTTCTTT
j_gene: TRBJ2-1; abundance: .; d_gene: TRBD2; v_gene: TRBV2; CDR3aa: CANLLGLAGGGEQFF; CDR3nt: TGTGCCAACTTGTTAGGACTAGCGGGAGGGGGTGAGCAGTTCTTC
j_gene: TRBJ2-5; abundance: .; d_gene: TRBD2; v_gene: TRBV19; CDR3aa: CASTMGASGSGETQYF; CDR3nt: TGTGCCAGTACCATGGGGGCTAGCGGGAGTGGGGAGACCCAGTACTTC
j_gene: TRBJ1-2; abundance: .; d_gene: .; v_gene: TRBV7-3; CDR3aa: CASSFSGTGDRGYTF; CDR3nt: TGTGCCAGCAGCTTTTCCGGGACCGGGGATAGAGGCTACACCTTC
j_gene: TRBJ1-5; abundance: .; d_gene: TRBD1; v_gene: TRBV28; CDR3aa: CASKTGVWSNQPQHF; CDR3nt: TGTGCCAGCAAAACAGGGGTTTGGAGCAATCAGCCCCAGCATTTT
j_gene: TRBJ2-2; abundance: .; d_gene: .; v_gene: TRBV7-2; CDR3aa: CASRPAAASQLGGELFF; CDR3nt: TGTGCCAGCAGACCTGCAGCGGCTAGCCAGTTGGGCGGGGAGCTGTTTTTT
j_gene: TRBJ2-2; abundance: .; d_gene: .; v_gene: TRBV9; CDR3aa: CASSVTQNTGELFF; CDR3nt: TGTGCCAGCAGCGTAACTCAGAACACCGGGGAGCTGTTTTTT
j_gene: TRBJ2-3; abundance: .; d_gene: TRBD2; v_gene: TRBV30; CDR3aa: CAWRIVAGGPSTQYF; CDR3nt: TGTGCCTGGAGGATCGTAGCGGGAGGGCCTAGTACGCAGTATTTT
j_gene: TRBJ2-3; abundance: .; d_gene: .; v_gene: TRBV7-8; CDR3aa: CASSLGISRGSDTQYF; CDR3nt: TGTGCCAGCAGCTTAGGGATTTCGAGGGGTTCGGATACGCAGTATTTT
j_gene: TRBJ1-5; abundance: .; d_gene: .; v_gene: TRBV5-3; CDR3aa: CARSTWTRKGGNQPQHF; CDR3nt: TGTGCCAGAAGCACTTGGACGCGAAAAGGCGGCAATCAGCCCCAGCATTTT
j_gene: TRBJ2-7; abundance: .; d_gene: .; v_gene: TRBV6-1; CDR3aa: CASSGLQVEEQYF; CDR3nt: TGTGCCAGCAGTGGATTACAGGTGGAAGAGCAGTACTTC
j_gene: TRBJ1-4; abundance: few; d_gene: TRBD1; v_gene: TRBV18; CDR3aa: CASSRAGGDEKLFF; CDR3nt: TGTGCCAGCTCACGGGCAGGGGGAGATGAAAAACTGTTTTTT
j_gene: TRBJ2-2; abundance: .; d_gene: TRBD2; v_gene: TRBV5-1; CDR3aa: CASSLVGLAGGTGELFF; CDR3nt: TGCGCCAGCAGCTTGGTGGGACTAGCGGGGGGCACCGGGGAGCTGTTTTTT
j_gene: TRBJ2-1; abundance: .; d_gene: TRBD2; v_gene: TRBV12-5; CDR3aa: CASGAGTSGSNEQFF; CDR3nt: TGTGCTAGTGGCGCCGGGACTAGCGGGTCAAATGAGCAGTTCTTC
j_gene: TRBJ2-2; abundance: .; d_gene: TRBD1; v_gene: TRBV5-1; CDR3aa: CATQLRTGATGELFF; CDR3nt: TGCGCCACCCAGCTACGTACAGGGGCGACCGGGGAGCTGTTTTTT
j_gene: TRBJ2-1; abundance: .; d_gene: .; v_gene: TRBV18; CDR3aa: CASSELSYNEQFF; CDR3nt: TGTGCCAGCTCAGAACTCTCCTACAATGAGCAGTTCTTC
j_gene: TRBJ1-1; abundance: .; d_gene: .; v_gene: TRBV5-1; CDR3aa: CASLALPNTEAFF; CDR3nt: TGCGCCAGCCTAGCGCTCCCGAACACTGAAGCTTTCTTT
j_gene: TRBJ2-7; abundance: .; d_gene: .; v_gene: TRBV10-3; CDR3aa: CATQSGATYEQYF; CDR3nt: TGTGCCACCCAATCCGGAGCGACCTACGAGCAGTACTTC
j_gene: TRBJ1-1; abundance: .; d_gene: .; v_gene: TRBV9; CDR3aa: CASTRSGRPQIGEAFF; CDR3nt: TGTGCCAGCACCCGATCCGGCAGGCCCCAAATCGGTGAAGCTTTCTTT
j_gene: TRBJ2-1; abundance: few; d_gene: TRBD1; v_gene: TRBV7-9; CDR3aa: CASSPRQGGGNEQFF; CDR3nt: TGTGCCAGCAGTCCCCGACAGGGGGGGGGCAATGAGCAGTTCTTC
j_gene: TRBJ1-1; abundance: .; d_gene: .; v_gene: TRBV15; CDR3aa: CATSMNRATNTEAFF; CDR3nt: TGTGCCACCAGCATGAACAGGGCAACGAACACTGAAGCTTTCTTT
j_gene: TRBJ1-4; abundance: .; d_gene: .; v_gene: TRBV11-3; CDR3aa: CASSSELEKLFF; CDR3nt: TGTGCCAGCAGCTCCGAGCTGGAAAAACTGTTTTTT
j_gene: TRBJ1-5; abundance: .; d_gene: .; v_gene: TRBV2; CDR3aa: CASGLRGGYSNQPQHF; CDR3nt: TGTGCCAGCGGCCTGAGGGGGGGCTATAGCAATCAGCCCCAGCATTTT
j_gene: TRBJ1-1; abundance: .; d_gene: .; v_gene: TRBV10-2; CDR3aa: CASSGNTEAFF; CDR3nt: TGCGCCAGCAGCGGAAACACTGAAGCTTTCTTT
j_gene: TRBJ2-1; abundance: .; d_gene: TRBD2; v_gene: TRBV14; CDR3aa: CASSLGLARLSSYNEQFF; CDR3nt: TGTGCCAGCAGCCTGGGACTAGCGCGCCTGAGCTCCTACAATGAGCAGTTCTTC
j_gene: TRBJ2-7; abundance: .; d_gene: .; v_gene: TRBV5-6; CDR3aa: CASSLFTGSSYEQYF; CDR3nt: TGTGCCAGCAGCTTATTTACAGGCAGCTCCTACGAGCAGTACTTC
j_gene: TRBJ1-4; abundance: .; d_gene: TRBD1; v_gene: TRBV28; CDR3aa: CASSTGQGEGEKLFF; CDR3nt: TGTGCCAGCAGTACCGGACAGGGAGAGGGGGAAAAACTGTTTTTT
j_gene: TRBJ2-7; abundance: .; d_gene: .; v_gene: TRBV6-1; CDR3aa: CASRGPGRAYEQYF; CDR3nt: TGTGCCAGCAGGGGCCCGGGCAGAGCCTACGAGCAGTACTTC
j_gene: TRBJ1-5; abundance: once; d_gene: .; v_gene: TRBV5-8; CDR3aa: CASSLRGRNQPQHF; CDR3nt: TGTGCCAGCAGCTTGAGAGGGCGCAATCAGCCCCAGCATTTT
j_gene: TRBJ1-5; abundance: .; d_gene: .; v_gene: TRBV7-3; CDR3aa: CASSKRPPQGMGQPQHF; CDR3nt: TGTGCCAGCAGCAAACGGCCCCCCCAGGGTATGGGCCAGCCCCAGCATTTT